The sequence of this T cell receptor (beta chain) was determined in a study of regulatory and conventional T cells in RAG deficiency. Clones were read by immunoSEQ multiplex PCR, and TCRdb kept only the in-frame ones, dropping some. Here the sample spans 9,400 or so clones, approximately 88% being singletons. Blood CD4+ CD25-high CD127-low regulatory T cells supplied the genomic DNA template. V lost 2 bases and J lost 6, with 14 bases in between. This CDR3 comprises 15 residues. From germline, CDR1 is LNHNV and CDR2 YYDKDF (reference sequence). The same specimen was also included in a second study, on regulatory T cells. That publication notes: The PCR used 52 TRBV and 13 TRBJ primers. Skewed V and J usage and few unique V-J pairs marked patient repertoires, most in Tregs.

This receptor was taken from a human donor in good health. This chain links TRBV15 with TRBJ1-5; D gene unclear. Sample: Tregs sorted from blood. CDR3 sequence (DNA): TGTGCCACCAGCAGATCCGGGTTGGAGCTTCAGCCCCAGCATTTT. The encoded protein is CATSRSGLELQPQHF.